This is a list of T cell receptor beta chains from one sample in a study of cytomegalovirus exposure and HLA in healthy donors. Produced via immunoSEQ multiplex PCR; TCRdb's table is partial and in-frame only. The sample has 60,000 to 70,000 clones, more than 65% seen once; the top ten hold less than 3.5%. The source material was PBMCs. All receptors come from a woman aged 25-40 years in good health and CMV-seronegative. CDR3s include the opening cysteine and the closing phenylalanine or tryptophan. The order of the fields is D gene, clone size, V gene, J gene, CDR3 protein, CDR3 DNA. A D gene is named only where the DNA matches it firmly. Size values are once, few and many counts, or a class for expanded clones, and some rows have none.

.	.	TRBV19	TRBJ2-2	CASSMGDRDRLAGEITNTGELFF	TGTGCCAGTAGTATGGGGGACAGGGATCGACTAGCGGGCGAGATCACGAACACCGGGGAGCTGTTCTTT
.	.	TRBV18	TRBJ1-2	CASSPNPGNYGYTF	TGTGCCAGCTCACCTAATCCAGGGAACTATGGCTACACCTTC
.	.	TRBV4-1	TRBJ2-1	CASSLGLTLPNEQFF	TGCGCCAGCAGCTTGGGACTGACTCTCCCTAATGAGCAGTTCTTC
.	.	TRBV4-1	TRBJ1-1	CASSPLSADTEAFF	TGCGCCAGCAGCCCACTGTCTGCGGACACTGAAGCTTTCTTT
.	few	TRBV27	TRBJ2-1	CASASLWEFPNEQFF	TGTGCCAGCGCCTCCTTGTGGGAGTTCCCCAATGAGCAGTTCTTC
.	.	TRBV11-2	TRBJ2-7	CASSLTQTLPSYEQYF	TGTGCCAGCAGCTTAACCCAGACTCTACCATCCTACGAGCAGTACTTC
TRBD1	.	TRBV5-1	TRBJ1-4	CASTLRGQGATNEKLFF	TGCGCCAGCACCTTGAGGGGACAGGGAGCAACTAATGAAAAACTGTTTTTT
TRBD1	.	TRBV6-4	TRBJ2-7	CASSRDRERYEQYF	TGTGCCAGCAGCCGGGACAGGGAAAGATACGAGCAGTACTTC
.	.	TRBV30	TRBJ1-5	CAWSITGLNQPQHF	TGTGCCTGGAGTATTACAGGGCTCAATCAGCCCCAGCATTTT
.	once	TRBV4-1	TRBJ1-5	CASSPDRINQPQHF	TGCGCCAGCAGTCCCGACAGGATCAATCAGCCCCAGCATTTT
TRBD1	.	TRBV19	TRBJ1-3	CASSTGQGRSGNTIYF	TGTGCCAGTAGTACGGGACAGGGGCGCTCTGGAAACACCATATATTTT
TRBD1	.	TRBV18	TRBJ2-5	CASSPTGTGARQETQYF	TGTGCCAGCTCACCTACCGGGACAGGGGCTCGCCAAGAGACCCAGTACTTC
.	few	TRBV6-4	TRBJ2-2	CASSDGSSSGELFF	TGTGCCAGCAGTGACGGTTCTAGCTCCGGGGAGCTGTTTTTT
.	.	TRBV4-1	TRBJ1-2	CASSRERVRGYTF	TGCGCCAGCAGCCGAGAGAGGGTACGAGGCTACACCTTC
.	.	TRBV11-2	TRBJ1-1	CASSLDGANTEAFF	TGTGCCAGCAGCTTAGATGGGGCGAACACTGAAGCTTTCTTT
.	.	TRBV5-5	TRBJ2-5	CASSPTGYQETQYF	TGTGCCAGCAGCCCAACAGGGTACCAAGAGACCCAGTACTTC
TRBD1	.	TRBV30	TRBJ1-2	CAWSTGQGRDGYTF	TGTGCCTGGAGTACGGGACAGGGACGGGATGGCTACACCTTC
.	.	TRBV6-5	TRBJ1-1	CASSSQGNTEAFF	TGTGCCAGCAGTTCTCAGGGGAACACTGAAGCTTTCTTT
TRBD1	.	TRBV19	TRBJ2-3	CASSIAGQGSDTQYF	TGTGCCAGTAGTATAGCAGGACAGGGCTCAGATACGCAGTATTTT
TRBD2	once	TRBV7-7	TRBJ2-3	CASSSGTSGVDTQYF	TGTGCCAGCAGCTCCGGGACTAGCGGGGTGGATACGCAGTATTTT
TRBD2	medium-sized	TRBV4-3	TRBJ2-3	CASSQDLAGGPDTQYF	TGCGCCAGCAGCCAAGACTTGGCGGGAGGCCCAGATACGCAGTATTTT
.	.	TRBV7-9	TRBJ1-1	CASSPSMGSYEAFF	TGTGCCAGCAGCCCCTCCATGGGCAGCTATGAAGCTTTCTTT
TRBD2	few	TRBV2	TRBJ2-3	CASSYSGDTDTQYF	TGTGCCAGCAGTTATAGCGGGGACACAGATACGCAGTATTTT
TRBD2	few	TRBV11-2	TRBJ2-5	CASSLGTSGQETQYF	TGTGCCAGCAGCTTGGGGACTAGCGGACAAGAGACCCAGTACTTC
TRBD1	.	TRBV6-5	TRBJ2-7	CASSYDRGQYEQYF	TGTGCCAGCAGTTACGACAGGGGGCAGTACGAGCAGTACTTC
TRBD1	.	TRBV29-1	TRBJ1-2	CSVTAGTGDNYGYTF	TGCAGTGTGACTGCCGGGACAGGGGATAACTATGGCTACACCTTC
TRBD2	once	TRBV30	TRBJ2-5	CAWMAGGPSTQYF	TGTGCCTGGATGGCGGGGGGGCCGTCGACCCAGTACTTC
TRBD1	.	TRBV28	TRBJ1-4	CASSYSGTGDEKLFF	TGTGCCAGCAGTTACTCCGGGACAGGGGACGAAAAACTGTTTTTT
.	.	TRBV2	TRBJ1-2	CASWGGGSHYGYTF	TGTGCCAGCTGGGGAGGGGGGAGTCACTATGGCTACACCTTC
TRBD1	.	TRBV7-2	TRBJ1-4	CASSSRDRGFATNEKLFF	TGTGCCAGCAGCTCCCGGGACAGGGGCTTTGCAACTAATGAAAAACTGTTTTTT
.	few	TRBV11-2	TRBJ1-1	CASSLAGVTAVNTEAFF	TGTGCCAGCAGCTTAGCAGGGGTGACAGCAGTGAACACTGAAGCTTTCTTT
TRBD2	few	TRBV2	TRBJ2-3	CASSVRTSSDTQYF	TGTGCCAGCAGTGTTCGGACTAGTTCAGATACGCAGTATTTT
.	.	TRBV30	TRBJ1-2	CAWSPLTDYGYTF	TGTGCCTGGAGTCCTCTAACAGACTATGGCTACACCTTC
.	.	TRBV27	TRBJ1-1	CASTLGGVNTEAFF	TGTGCCAGCACCCTTGGCGGGGTGAACACTGAAGCTTTCTTT
TRBD2	.	TRBV19	TRBJ2-1	CASSIGTSGGRYNEQFF	TGTGCCAGTAGTATAGGGACTAGCGGGGGGCGTTACAATGAGCAGTTCTTC
TRBD1	.	TRBV18	TRBJ1-3	CASSQGQGSHSGNTIYF	TGTGCCAGCTCACAGGGACAGGGCTCTCACTCTGGAAACACCATATATTTT
.	.	TRBV7-7	TRBJ2-5	CASSTDSQETQYF	TGTGCCAGCAGCACGGACAGTCAAGAGACCCAGTACTTC
.	.	TRBV15	TRBJ1-1	CATSRERYTEAFF	TGTGCCACCAGCCGGGAGCGGTACACTGAAGCTTTCTTT
.	.	TRBV6-1	TRBJ1-5	CASIQGVAQHF	TGTGCCAGCATTCAAGGGGTGGCCCAGCATTTT
.	.	TRBV5-6	TRBJ1-1	CASSMRGTQNTEAFF	TGTGCCAGCAGCATGCGGGGGACCCAGAACACTGAAGCTTTCTTT
.	.	TRBV7-9	TRBJ1-4	CASSLGGYGGGEKLFF	TGTGCCAGCAGCTTAGGGGGATACGGAGGAGGTGAAAAACTGTTTTTT
.	.	TRBV4-1	TRBJ1-6	CASSLGLGSPLHF	TGCGCCAGCAGCCTAGGCCTGGGCTCACCCCTCCACTTT
.	.	TRBV19	TRBJ1-1	CASSSTGRNTEAFF	TGTGCCAGTAGTTCCACAGGGAGGAACACTGAAGCTTTCTTT
.	.	TRBV7-2	TRBJ1-2	CASSLQGGGYTF	TGTGCCAGCAGCTTACAGGGCGGCGGCTACACCTTC
.	.	TRBV4-3	TRBJ2-1	CASSQERRLVPPNEQFF	TGCGCCAGCAGCCAAGAGAGGCGACTAGTGCCCCCCAATGAGCAGTTCTTC
TRBD2	.	TRBV7-2	TRBJ2-1	CASSPRVAGAAQQFF	TGTGCCAGCAGCCCCCGGGTAGCGGGGGCCGCCCAGCAGTTCTTC
.	.	TRBV19	TRBJ1-5	CASSIVLSGGQPQHF	TGTGCCAGTAGTATAGTTTTGTCAGGTGGCCAGCCCCAGCATTTT
TRBD1	.	TRBV6-5	TRBJ2-1	CASKTGQGADEQFF	TGTGCCAGCAAAACGGGACAGGGGGCCGATGAGCAGTTCTTC